This is a list of T cell receptor beta chains from one sample in a study of early T cells in non-severe SARS-CoV-2 infection. MiXCR, run by TCRdb on the 5' RACE reads, gives a single entry per CDR3 protein. The repertoire holds 55,000 to 65,000 distinct CDR3 sequences, with roughly 13% as singletons. The sample was whole blood, taken at baseline. The receptors were sampled from an adult who was a healthcare worker with PCR-confirmed SARS-CoV-2 infection or an uninfected control (not recorded which). The CDR3 runs from the conserved cysteine through the conserved F or W. A D gene is named only where the DNA matches it firmly. Clone size, where shown, is once, few, many, or a class for clones that have expanded.

size: few; D: .; J: TRBJ2-7; V: TRBV6-5; CDR3: CASRRQGSGEQYF; DNA: TGTGCCAGCAGAAGGCAGGGGAGTGGCGAGCAGTACTTC
size: .; D: .; J: TRBJ2-3; V: TRBV7-6; CDR3: CASTMRVGTDTQYF; DNA: TGTGCCAGCACCATGAGGGTAGGAACAGATACGCAGTATTTT
size: .; D: .; J: TRBJ2-7; V: TRBV29-1; CDR3: CSVALTSEQYF; DNA: TGCAGCGTTGCCCTTACTAGCGAGCAGTACTTC
size: .; D: TRBD1; J: TRBJ1-2; V: TRBV10-3; CDR3: CAISEGTGNYGYTF; DNA: TGTGCCATCAGTGAGGGGACAGGGAACTATGGCTACACCTTC
size: many; D: .; J: TRBJ2-7; V: TRBV2; CDR3: CASSDQPYEQYF; DNA: TGTGCCAGCAGTGATCAGCCCTACGAGCAGTACTTC
size: few; D: .; J: TRBJ2-2; V: TRBV6-4; CDR3: CASSDRATGELFF; DNA: TGTGCCAGCAGTGACAGGGCCACCGGGGAGCTGTTTTTT
size: many; D: .; J: TRBJ2-2; V: TRBV20-1; CDR3: CSAREEGTNTGELFF; DNA: TGCAGTGCTAGAGAGGAGGGGACGAACACCGGGGAGCTGTTTTTT
size: few; D: .; J: TRBJ2-5; V: TRBV6-5; CDR3: CASSYSDMQETQYF; DNA: TGTGCCAGCAGTTACTCCGACATGCAAGAGACCCAGTACTTC
size: many; D: TRBD1; J: TRBJ2-3; V: TRBV6-4; CDR3: CASSDGQGADTQYF; DNA: TGTGCCAGCAGTGACGGACAGGGGGCAGATACGCAGTATTTT
size: .; D: .; J: TRBJ1-6; V: TRBV28; CDR3: CASRPQRGVGNSPLHF; DNA: TGTGCCAGCAGACCTCAAAGAGGGGTGGGTAATTCACCCCTCCACTTT
size: medium-sized; D: .; J: TRBJ1-5; V: TRBV19; CDR3: CASTQGNNQPQHF; DNA: TGTGCCAGTACCCAGGGTAACAATCAGCCCCAGCATTTT
size: few; D: .; J: TRBJ2-1; V: TRBV11-2; CDR3: CASSSGHLYNEQFF; DNA: TGTGCCAGCAGCTCGGGACACCTCTACAATGAGCAGTTCTTC
size: few; D: .; J: TRBJ2-7; V: TRBV7-7; CDR3: CASSLRGLCPYEQYF; DNA: TGTGCCAGCAGCTTAAGGGGCTTATGTCCCTACGAGCAGTACTTC
size: few; D: TRBD1; J: TRBJ1-1; V: TRBV7-2; CDR3: CASSRKSSGGFQDEAFF; DNA: TGTGCCAGCAGCCGAAAGTCCTCAGGGGGCTTCCAGGATGAAGCTTTCTTT
size: few; D: TRBD2; J: TRBJ2-3; V: TRBV5-4; CDR3: CASSLSSGGTDTQYF; DNA: TGTGCCAGCAGCTTGTCTTCGGGGGGGACAGATACGCAGTATTTT
size: few; D: TRBD1; J: TRBJ1-5; V: TRBV6-1; CDR3: CASSEALGGGEGQPQHF; DNA: TGTGCCAGCAGTGAAGCGTTGGGAGGGGGCGAAGGTCAGCCCCAGCATTTT
size: .; D: TRBD2; J: TRBJ2-2; V: TRBV28; CDR3: CASSLPMAGGLTGELFF; DNA: TGTGCCAGCAGTTTACCCATGGCGGGAGGGTTGACCGGGGAGCTGTTTTTT
size: few; D: .; J: TRBJ1-1; V: TRBV27; CDR3: CASSFSFGGQDTEAFF; DNA: TGTGCCAGCAGTTTTTCGTTCGGGGGGCAGGACACTGAAGCTTTCTTT
size: few; D: TRBD1; J: TRBJ1-1; V: TRBV12-3/TRBV12-4; CDR3: CASSLWTGGRTEAFF; DNA: TGTGCCAGCAGCCTATGGACAGGGGGCAGGACTGAAGCTTTCTTT
size: few; D: .; J: TRBJ1-2; V: TRBV4-2; CDR3: CASSQAGTGGLDGYTF; DNA: TGTGCCAGCAGCCAGGCCGGGACCGGCGGTCTGGATGGCTACACCTTC
size: .; D: .; J: TRBJ2-3; V: TRBV5-5; CDR3: CASSLGGRDTQYF; DNA: TGTGCCAGCAGCTTGGGAGGGAGAGATACGCAGTATTTT
size: many; D: TRBD2; J: TRBJ2-1; V: TRBV12-3/TRBV12-4; CDR3: CASSPIAGSYNEQFF; DNA: TGTGCCAGCAGTCCTATAGCGGGATCCTACAATGAGCAGTTCTTC
size: many; D: .; J: TRBJ2-2; V: TRBV2; CDR3: CASSEATGELFF; DNA: TGTGCCAGCAGTGAAGCCACCGGGGAGCTGTTTTTT
size: few; D: .; J: TRBJ1-1; V: TRBV5-4; CDR3: CASSLDGPHTEAFF; DNA: TGTGCCAGCAGCTTGGATGGACCGCACACTGAAGCTTTCTTT
size: .; D: .; J: TRBJ1-1; V: TRBV19; CDR3: CASSIGAREAFF; DNA: TGTGCCAGTAGTATAGGTGCCCGTGAAGCTTTCTTT
size: .; D: .; J: TRBJ2-7; V: TRBV28; CDR3: CASRGPPEQYF; DNA: TGTGCCAGCAGGGGTCCTCCCGAGCAGTACTTC
size: medium-sized; D: TRBD2; J: TRBJ2-1; V: TRBV28; CDR3: CASTRGGTVDEQFF; DNA: TGTGCCAGCACCCGGGGGGGGACGGTGGATGAGCAGTTCTTC
size: few; D: .; J: TRBJ2-5; V: TRBV30; CDR3: CAWSVLETQYF; DNA: TGTGCCTGGAGTGTCCTAGAGACCCAGTACTTC
size: .; D: .; J: TRBJ2-1; V: TRBV29-1; CDR3: CSVAKRLSYNEQFF; DNA: TGCAGCGTTGCTAAGCGCCTCTCCTACAATGAGCAGTTCTTC
size: .; D: TRBD1; J: TRBJ2-3; V: TRBV2; CDR3: CATSARQGGTDTQYF; DNA: TGTGCCACTTCCGCAAGACAGGGCGGCACAGATACGCAGTATTTT
size: .; D: TRBD1; J: TRBJ1-1; V: TRBV27; CDR3: CASSSYRDRRNTEAFF; DNA: TGTGCCAGCAGTTCTTACCGGGACAGGAGGAACACTGAAGCTTTCTTT
size: few; D: .; J: TRBJ1-6; V: TRBV12-5; CDR3: CAREDGNSPLHF; DNA: TGTGCTAGGGAGGACGGTAATTCACCCCTCCACTTT
size: .; D: .; J: TRBJ2-3; V: TRBV5-1; CDR3: CASSPGPASRSDTQYF; DNA: TGCGCCAGCAGCCCCGGACCGGCTTCCCGGTCAGATACGCAGTATTTT
size: few; D: .; J: TRBJ1-2; V: TRBV6-2/TRBV6-3; CDR3: CASLPGPLNYGYTF; DNA: TGTGCCAGCCTACCGGGACCGCTAAACTATGGCTACACCTTC
size: few; D: TRBD2; J: TRBJ2-1; V: TRBV5-1; CDR3: CATKSGGEEQFF; DNA: TGCGCCACCAAGAGCGGGGGCGAGGAGCAGTTCTTC
size: many; D: TRBD1; J: TRBJ2-2; V: TRBV11-2; CDR3: CASSLKTGTAFPLVTGELFF; DNA: TGTGCCAGCAGCTTGAAGACCGGGACAGCCTTTCCCCTGGTGACCGGGGAGCTGTTTTTT
size: many; D: TRBD1; J: TRBJ2-5; V: TRBV2; CDR3: CASSEDRGQETQYF; DNA: TGTGCCAGCAGTGAGGACAGGGGCCAAGAGACCCAGTACTTC
size: many; D: .; J: TRBJ2-3; V: TRBV28; CDR3: CASSGGGDTQYF; DNA: TGTGCCAGCAGCGGAGGCGGAGATACGCAGTATTTT
size: few; D: .; J: TRBJ2-7; V: TRBV6-2/TRBV6-3; CDR3: CASSYGRAYEQYF; DNA: TGTGCCAGCAGTTACGGGCGAGCCTACGAGCAGTACTTC
size: .; D: TRBD1; J: TRBJ2-3; V: TRBV7-9; CDR3: CASRKGTGGTDTQYF; DNA: TGTGCCAGCAGAAAAGGGACAGGGGGGACAGATACGCAGTATTTT
size: few; D: .; J: TRBJ2-3; V: TRBV7-9; CDR3: CASSPRATGPDTQYF; DNA: TGTGCCAGCAGCCCAAGAGCCACCGGCCCAGATACGCAGTATTTT
size: many; D: TRBD1; J: TRBJ2-5; V: TRBV18; CDR3: CASSLGQGETQYF; DNA: TGTGCCAGCTCACTCGGACAGGGTGAGACCCAGTACTTC